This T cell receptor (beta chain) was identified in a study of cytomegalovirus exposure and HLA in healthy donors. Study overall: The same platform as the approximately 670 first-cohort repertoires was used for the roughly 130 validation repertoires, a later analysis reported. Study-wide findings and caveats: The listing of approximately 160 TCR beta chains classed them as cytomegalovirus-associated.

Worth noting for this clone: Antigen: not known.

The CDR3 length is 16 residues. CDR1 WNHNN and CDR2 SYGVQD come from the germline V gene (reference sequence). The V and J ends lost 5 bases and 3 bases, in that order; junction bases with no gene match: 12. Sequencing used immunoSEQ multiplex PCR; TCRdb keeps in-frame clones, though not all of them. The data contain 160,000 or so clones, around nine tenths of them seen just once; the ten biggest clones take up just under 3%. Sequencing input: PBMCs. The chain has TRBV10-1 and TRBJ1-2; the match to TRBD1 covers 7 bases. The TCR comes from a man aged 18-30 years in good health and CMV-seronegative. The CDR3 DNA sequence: TGCGCCAGCAGTTTCCAGGACAGGACCGCATACTATGGCTACACCTTC. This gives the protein CASSFQDRTAYYGYTF.